This note documents a single T cell receptor (beta chain) sequence. This clone was counted at least ten times. The antigen this receptor binds is unknown. No base quality values were provided; no much bigger clone lies one nucleotide off. This sample was included in a study of metastatic and nonmetastatic thyroid tumors (TCRdb year 2020). Regarding the complete study: For patients with malignant and with benign thyroid disease, the researchers compared repertoires between peripheral blood samples and tumor or nodule tissue samples. Broader findings and caveats from the paper: In both blood and tumor samples, malignant tumors were reported to have significantly higher TCR beta diversity than benign nodules.

V was cut back by 0 bases and J by 0 bases, leaving a gap of 11 bases between them. The germline V gene (reference sequence) yields GTSNPN for CDR1 and SVGIG for CDR2. Taken from cysteine to phenylalanine, the CDR3 has 15 residues. The retained sequence is limited to the CDR3, 45 bases, with the frame set at the first base. Library method: PCR. The sequencing machine was an Illumina HiSeq 4000. High-throughput sequencing was used to profile the TCR beta-chain CDR3 region of every patient. As for how the authors treated the data: CDR3 differences across clinicopathological groups were used to build a classifier for discriminating distant-metastatic papillary thyroid cancer patients. To measure repertoire diversity the researchers used the Shannon index, while the Morisita-Horn index served to gauge how similar the tumor and blood repertoires were. TCRdb cleaned the public reads at Q25 with fastp, built clones with MiXCR and kept in-frame beta chains. It is TCRdb's table, rather than the study itself, that gives the V and J calls and clone size. The sample table records roughly 15,000 clones; roughly 24% of these occur just once. The top ten constitute about 8.4% of the sample.

No treatment had been received by any patient before thyroid surgery. Patient clinical samples collected from about 2011 to 2018 were retrospectively analysed using T-cell receptor beta sequencing. The clonotype was recovered from a female donor with papillary thyroid cancer or a benign thyroid nodule (not recorded which). Some clones in this sample may be carry-over from other donors' samples. Material: tumor tissue. Recombination joined TRBV30 with TRBJ1-1; the D gene is not confidently resolved. This receptor has the CDR3 CAWSVGPQLNTEAFF. The DNA is TGTGCCTGGAGTGTAGGGCCCCAGTTGAACACTGAAGCTTTCTTT.